Each of the 5 T cell receptor beta chains below was sequenced from the same sample in a study of blood T cell repertoires in COVID-19. Here immunoSEQ multiplex PCR was the method, and the copy in TCRdb shows in-frame clones only, minus some. The repertoire holds 65,000 to 75,000 clones, 80% to 90% seen once, with 15% to 19% in the top ten. Sequencing used peripheral blood. These receptors all come from an elderly man with acute or convalescent COVID-19.

This clone appeared once. The chain recombines TRBV3-1 (or the pseudogene TRBV3-2) with TRBJ1-6; no firm D call. The germline V gene encodes CDR1 LGHDT and CDR2 YNNKEL (reference sequence). V lost 2 bases and J 7 bases, leaving 12 bases between the germline ends. This CDR3 is built from 15 residues. CDR3 DNA sequence: TGTGCCAGCAGCCAACAGAGGTTATCGAATTCACCCCTCCACTTT. Its translation: CASSQQRLSNSPLHF.

The chain links TRBV5-5 to TRBJ1-2; the match to TRBD1 covers 7 bases. Losses at the gene ends were 0 bases for V and 8 bases for J; bases not matched to a gene: 10. CDR1 and CDR2 from the germline V gene are SGHKS and YYEKEE (reference sequence). This CDR3 has 15 amino acids. The CDR3 region is CASSLGPAGGRGYTF. As DNA, the CDR3 is TGTGCCAGCAGCTTGGGGCCGGCAGGGGGGAGAGGCTACACCTTC.

This chain joins TRBV3-1 (or the pseudogene TRBV3-2) and TRBJ2-6; no definite D call. The CDR3 is made up of 17 amino acids. Deletions cut 0 bases from V and 0 bases from J, with 9 bases between. Germline CDR1 is LGHDT and CDR2 is YNNKEL (reference sequence). This chain's CDR3 is CASSQETRVSGANVLTF. The CDR3 DNA sequence: TGTGCCAGCAGCCAAGAAACTCGGGTCTCTGGGGCCAACGTCCTGACTTTC.

The sample holds a few counts of this clone. The V and J genes are TRBV10-3 and TRBJ2-3; the match to TRBD2 covers 13 bases. The trim removed 6 bases at V and 1 base at J, leaving 4 bases unmatched. Per germline, CDR1 ENHRY and CDR2 SYGVKD. The CDR3 has 16 amino acids. For the CDR3, the DNA is TGTGCCATCAGCGTCGGACTAGCGGGGGGCACAGATACGCAGTATTTT. Translation gives CAISVGLAGGTDTQYF.

The V gene is TRBV5-4, the J gene TRBJ1-1, with D maybe TRBD1 (6 bases). Germline loops: CDR1 SGHNT, CDR2 YYREEE (reference sequence). The V gene lost 4 bases and the J gene lost 10 bases, with 14 bases spanning the gap. The CDR3 contains 12 residues. CDR3 DNA sequence: TGTGCCAGCAGCCGTGACAGGTCGACAGCTTTCTTT. This gives the protein CASSRDRSTAFF.